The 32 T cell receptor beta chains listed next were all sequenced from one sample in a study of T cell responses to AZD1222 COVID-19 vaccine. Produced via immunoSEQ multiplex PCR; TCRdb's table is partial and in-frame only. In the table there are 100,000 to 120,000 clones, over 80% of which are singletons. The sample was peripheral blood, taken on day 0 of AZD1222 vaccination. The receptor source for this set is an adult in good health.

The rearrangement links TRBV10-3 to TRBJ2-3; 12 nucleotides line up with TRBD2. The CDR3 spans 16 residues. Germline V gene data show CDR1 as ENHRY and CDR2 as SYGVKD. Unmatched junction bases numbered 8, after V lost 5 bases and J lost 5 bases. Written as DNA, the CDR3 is TGTGCCATCAGTTGGGCTAGCGGGGGGGCCAAAGATACGCAGTATTTT. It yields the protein CAISWASGGAKDTQYF.

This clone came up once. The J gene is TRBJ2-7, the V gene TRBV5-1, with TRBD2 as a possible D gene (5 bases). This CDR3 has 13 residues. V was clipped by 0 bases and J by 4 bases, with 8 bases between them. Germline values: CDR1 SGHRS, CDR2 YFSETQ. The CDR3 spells CASSLGSGYEQYF. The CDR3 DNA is TGCGCCAGCAGCTTGGGTTCGGGGTACGAGCAGTACTTC. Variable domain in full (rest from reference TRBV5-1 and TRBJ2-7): KAGVTQTPRYLIKTRGQQVTLSCSPISGHRSVSWYQQTPGQGLQFLFEYFSETQRNKGNFPGRFSGRQFSNSRSEMNVSTLELGDSALYLCASSLGSGYEQYFGPGTRLTVT.

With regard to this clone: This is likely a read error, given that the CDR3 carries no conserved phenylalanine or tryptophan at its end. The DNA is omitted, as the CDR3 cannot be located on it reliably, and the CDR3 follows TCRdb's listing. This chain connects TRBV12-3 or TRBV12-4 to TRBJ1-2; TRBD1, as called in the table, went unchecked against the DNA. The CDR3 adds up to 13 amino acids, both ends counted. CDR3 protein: CASSLSRDRGLLY.

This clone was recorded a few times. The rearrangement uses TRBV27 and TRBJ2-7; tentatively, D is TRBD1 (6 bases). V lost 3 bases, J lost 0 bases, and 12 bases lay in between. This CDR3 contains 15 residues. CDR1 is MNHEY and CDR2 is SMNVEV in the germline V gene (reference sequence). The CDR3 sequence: CASSFLTGLSYEQYF. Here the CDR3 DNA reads TGTGCCAGCAGTTTCCTGACAGGCCTCTCCTACGAGCAGTACTTC.

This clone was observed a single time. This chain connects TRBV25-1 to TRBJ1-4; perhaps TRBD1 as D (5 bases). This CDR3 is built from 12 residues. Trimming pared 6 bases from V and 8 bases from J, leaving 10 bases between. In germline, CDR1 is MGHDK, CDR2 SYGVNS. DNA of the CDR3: TGTGCCAGCAGAGACCGGGACGAAAAACTGTTTTTT. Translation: CASRDRDEKLFF.

The CDR3 sequence is CASSPLDSRDSEQFF. The CDR3 bases are TGTGCCAGCAGCCCGCTCGATTCGCGGGACTCGGAGCAGTTCTTC. V is TRBV6-5 and J is TRBJ2-1; a weak D match, TRBD2 (6 bases). Trimming cost V 6 bases and J 10 bases, with 22 bases left between them. The CDR3 sequence is 15 residues long. Germline V CDR1 and CDR2: MNHEY, SVGAGI.

The CDR3 loop reads CASSQGTESNQPQHF. DNA for the CDR3: TGCGCCAGCAGCCAAGGGACGGAGAGCAATCAGCCCCAGCATTTT. The gene calls are TRBV4-3 and TRBJ1-5; D gene uncertain. Germline V lookup: CDR1 LGHNA, CDR2 YSLEER. V was shortened by 1 base and J by 1 base, with 8 bases between the two germline ends. This CDR3 spans 15 amino acids.

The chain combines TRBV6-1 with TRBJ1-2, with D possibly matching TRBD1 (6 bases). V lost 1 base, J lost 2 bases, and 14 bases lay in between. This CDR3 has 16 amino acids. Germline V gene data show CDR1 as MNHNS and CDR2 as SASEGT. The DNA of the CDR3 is TGTGCCAGCAGTGAAGAGGGGGACTGGATCAACTATGGCTACACCTTC. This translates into CASSEEGDWINYGYTF.

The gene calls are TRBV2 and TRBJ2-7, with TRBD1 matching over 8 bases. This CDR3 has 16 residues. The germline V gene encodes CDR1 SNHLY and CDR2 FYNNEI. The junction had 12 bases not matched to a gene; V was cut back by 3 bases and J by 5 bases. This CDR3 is CASSEEDRESSHEQYF. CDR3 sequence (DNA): TGTGCCAGCAGTGAGGAGGACAGGGAGTCTAGCCACGAGCAGTACTTC.

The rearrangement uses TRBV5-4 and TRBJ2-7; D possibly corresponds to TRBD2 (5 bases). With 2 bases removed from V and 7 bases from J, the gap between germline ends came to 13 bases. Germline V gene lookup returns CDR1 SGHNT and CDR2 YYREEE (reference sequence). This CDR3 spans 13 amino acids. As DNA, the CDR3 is TGTGCCAGCAGCTTCGAGGTTCCGGGAGAGCAGTACTTC. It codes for CASSFEVPGEQYF.

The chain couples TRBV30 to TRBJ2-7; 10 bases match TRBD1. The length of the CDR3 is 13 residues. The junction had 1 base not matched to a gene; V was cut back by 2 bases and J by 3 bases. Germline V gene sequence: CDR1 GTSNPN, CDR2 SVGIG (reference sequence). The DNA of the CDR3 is TGTGCCTGGAGTAGGACAGGGGGCTACGAGCAGTACTTC. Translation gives CAWSRTGGYEQYF.

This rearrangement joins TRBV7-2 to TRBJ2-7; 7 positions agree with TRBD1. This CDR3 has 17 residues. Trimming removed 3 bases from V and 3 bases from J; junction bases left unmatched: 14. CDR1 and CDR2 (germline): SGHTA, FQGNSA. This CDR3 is CASSFMKFAGTVYEQYF. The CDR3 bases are TGTGCCAGCAGCTTCATGAAATTCGCCGGGACAGTCTACGAGCAGTACTTC. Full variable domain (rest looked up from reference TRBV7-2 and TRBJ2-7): GAGVSQSPSNKVTEKGKDVELRCDPISGHTALYWYRQSLGQGLEFLIYFQGNSAPDKSGLPSDRFSAERTGGSVSTLTIQRTQQEDSAVYLCASSFMKFAGTVYEQYFGPGTRLTVT.

The CDR3, as DNA: TGTGCCAGCAGTTACTCGTTTCAGGGTACGGGCAATCAGCCCCAGCATTTT. This sequence encodes CASSYSFQGTGNQPQHF. V gene TRBV6-2 or TRBV6-3 combines with J gene TRBJ1-5; TRBD1 might be the D (5 bases). The CDR3 has 17 amino acids. Germline CDR1 and CDR2: MNHEY and SVGEGT. V lost 0 bases and J lost 2, with 14 bases in between.

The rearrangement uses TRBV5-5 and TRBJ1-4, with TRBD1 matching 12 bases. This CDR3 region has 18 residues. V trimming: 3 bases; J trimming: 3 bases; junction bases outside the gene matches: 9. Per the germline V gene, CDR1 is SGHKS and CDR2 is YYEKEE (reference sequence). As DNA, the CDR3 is TGTGCCAGCAGCTCCCACCGGGACAGGGGGCGTTCTAATGAAAAACTGTTTTTT. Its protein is CASSSHRDRGRSNEKLFF.

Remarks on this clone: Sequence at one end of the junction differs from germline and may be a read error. Written as DNA, the CDR3 is TGTGCCAGCACCCAAGGAAGGGCGGACACCGGGGAGCTGTTTTTT. This encodes CASTQGRADTGELFF. The chain employs TRBV4-2 and TRBJ2-2, with D hard to call. Germline V gene data show CDR1 as LGHNA and CDR2 as YNFKEQ. This CDR3 region has 15 residues.

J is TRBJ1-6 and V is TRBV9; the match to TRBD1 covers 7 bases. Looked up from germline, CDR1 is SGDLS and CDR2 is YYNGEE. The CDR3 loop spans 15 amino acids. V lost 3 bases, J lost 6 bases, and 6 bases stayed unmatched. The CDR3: CASSATGAGNSPLHF. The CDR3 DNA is TGTGCCAGCAGCGCCACAGGGGCGGGTAATTCACCCCTCCACTTT. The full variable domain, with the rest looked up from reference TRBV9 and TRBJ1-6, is DSGVTQTPKHLITATGQRVTLRCSPRSGDLSVYWYQQSLDQGLQFLIQYYNGEERAKGNILERFSAQQFPDLHSELNLSSLELGDSALYFCASSATGAGNSPLHFGNGTRLTVT.

The DNA of the CDR3 is TGTGCCAGTAGTAGGTCCGGGCGGGACTATGGCTACACCTTC. Encoded protein: CASSRSGRDYGYTF. The gene calls are TRBV19 and TRBJ1-2; D gene ambiguous. The germline CDR1 and CDR2 sequences are LNHDA and SQIVND (reference sequence). The germline V and J ends were trimmed by 4 bases and 3 bases, with 12 bases remaining between them. This CDR3 is 14 amino acids long.

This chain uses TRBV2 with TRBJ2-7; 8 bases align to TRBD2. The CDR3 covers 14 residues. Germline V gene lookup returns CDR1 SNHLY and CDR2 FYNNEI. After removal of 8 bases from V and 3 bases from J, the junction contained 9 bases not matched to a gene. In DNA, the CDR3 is TGTGCCAGCGATTCGGGGGGGAGGGGCTACGAGCAGTACTTC. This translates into CASDSGGRGYEQYF.

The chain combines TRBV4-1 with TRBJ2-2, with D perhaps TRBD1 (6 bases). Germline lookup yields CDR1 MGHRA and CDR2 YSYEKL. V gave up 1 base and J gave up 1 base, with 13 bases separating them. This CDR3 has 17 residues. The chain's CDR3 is CASSQATGYGNTGELFF. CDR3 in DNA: TGCGCCAGCAGCCAAGCTACAGGGTACGGGAACACCGGGGAGCTGTTTTTT.

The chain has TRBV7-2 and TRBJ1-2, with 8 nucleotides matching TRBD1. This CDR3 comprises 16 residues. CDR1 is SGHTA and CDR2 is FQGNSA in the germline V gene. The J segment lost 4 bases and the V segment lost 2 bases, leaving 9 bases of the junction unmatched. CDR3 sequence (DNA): TGTGCCAGCAGCTTATCCCCAGGGGGCGGTAGCTATGGCTACACCTTC. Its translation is CASSLSPGGGSYGYTF.

The CDR3 DNA follows: TGCGCCAGCAGCCAAGGGACGCCGCCTAGCTCCTACAATGAGCAGTTCTTC. It encodes CASSQGTPPSSYNEQFF. The J gene is TRBJ2-1, the V gene TRBV4-1, with no clear D. Per germline, CDR1 MGHRA and CDR2 YSYEKL. The CDR3 extends over 17 amino acids. Trimming removed 1 base from V and 0 bases from J, with 13 bases in between.

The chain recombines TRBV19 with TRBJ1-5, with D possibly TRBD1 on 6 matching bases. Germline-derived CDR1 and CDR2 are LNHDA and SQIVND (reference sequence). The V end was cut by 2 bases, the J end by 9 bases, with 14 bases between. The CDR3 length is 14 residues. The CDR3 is CASSIRGGERPQHF. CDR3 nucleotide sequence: TGTGCCAGTAGTATAAGGGGGGGAGAGAGGCCCCAGCATTTT. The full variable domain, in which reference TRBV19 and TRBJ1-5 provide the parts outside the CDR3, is DGGITQSPKYLFRKEGQNVTLSCEQNLNHDAMYWYRQDPGQGLRLIYYSQIVNDFQKGDIAEGYSVSREKKESFPLTVTSAQKNPTAFYLCASSIRGGERPQHFGDGTRLSIL.

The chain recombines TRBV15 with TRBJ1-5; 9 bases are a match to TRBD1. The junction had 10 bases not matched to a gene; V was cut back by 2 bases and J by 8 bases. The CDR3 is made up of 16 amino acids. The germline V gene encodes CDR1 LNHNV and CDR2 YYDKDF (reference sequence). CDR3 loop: CATSRTSGTGREPQHF. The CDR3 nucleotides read TGTGCCACCAGCAGAACCTCCGGGACAGGGAGAGAGCCCCAGCATTTT.

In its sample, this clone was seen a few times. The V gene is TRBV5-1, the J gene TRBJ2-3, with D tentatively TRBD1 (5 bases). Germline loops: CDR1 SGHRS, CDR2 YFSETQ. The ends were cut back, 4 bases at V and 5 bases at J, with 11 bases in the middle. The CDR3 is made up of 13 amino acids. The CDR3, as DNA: TGCGCCAGCAGCCCCAGGGTTGGAGATACGCAGTATTTT. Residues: CASSPRVGDTQYF.

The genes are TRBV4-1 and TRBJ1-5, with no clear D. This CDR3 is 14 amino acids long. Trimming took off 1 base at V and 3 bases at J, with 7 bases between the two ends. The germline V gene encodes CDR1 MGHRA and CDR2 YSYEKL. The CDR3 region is CASSQAWFNQPQHF. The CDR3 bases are TGCGCCAGCAGCCAAGCGTGGTTCAATCAGCCCCAGCATTTT.

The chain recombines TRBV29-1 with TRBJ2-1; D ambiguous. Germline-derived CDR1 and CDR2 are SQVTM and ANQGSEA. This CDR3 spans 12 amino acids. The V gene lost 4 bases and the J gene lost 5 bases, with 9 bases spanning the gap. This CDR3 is CSVVMGNNEQFF. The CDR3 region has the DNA TGCAGCGTTGTAATGGGCAACAATGAGCAGTTCTTC.

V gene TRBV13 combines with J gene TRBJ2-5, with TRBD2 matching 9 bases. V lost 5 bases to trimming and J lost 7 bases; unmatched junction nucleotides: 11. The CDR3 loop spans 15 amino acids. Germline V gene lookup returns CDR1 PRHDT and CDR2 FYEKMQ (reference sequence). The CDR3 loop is CASSLRRSGGATQYF. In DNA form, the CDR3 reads TGTGCCAGCAGCCTCAGACGTAGCGGGGGAGCGACCCAGTACTTC. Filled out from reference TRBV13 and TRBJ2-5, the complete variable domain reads AAGVIQSPRHLIKEKRETATLKCYPIPRHDTVYWYQQGPGQDPQFLISFYEKMQSDKGSIPDRFSAQQFSDYHSELNMSSLELGDSALYFCASSLRRSGGATQYFGPGTRLLVL.

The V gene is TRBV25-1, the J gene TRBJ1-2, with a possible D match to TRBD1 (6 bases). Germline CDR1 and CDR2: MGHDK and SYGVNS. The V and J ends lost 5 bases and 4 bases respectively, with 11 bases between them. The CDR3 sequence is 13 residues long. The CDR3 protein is CASSSSGAYGYTF. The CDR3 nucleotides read TGTGCCAGCAGTTCATCAGGGGCCTATGGCTACACCTTC.

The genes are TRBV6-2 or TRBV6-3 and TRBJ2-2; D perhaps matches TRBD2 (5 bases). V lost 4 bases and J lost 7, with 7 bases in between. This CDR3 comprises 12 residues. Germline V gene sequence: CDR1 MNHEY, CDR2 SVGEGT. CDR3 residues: CASSSEVGELFF. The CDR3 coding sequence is TGTGCCAGCAGTTCGGAGGTCGGGGAGCTGTTTTTT.

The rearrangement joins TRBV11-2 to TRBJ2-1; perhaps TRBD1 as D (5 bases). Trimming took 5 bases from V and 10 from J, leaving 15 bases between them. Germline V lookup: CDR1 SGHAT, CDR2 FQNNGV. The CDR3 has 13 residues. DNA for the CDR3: TGTGCCAGCAGCCTCGGGCAAAGGGGAGAGCAGTTCTTC. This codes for CASSLGQRGEQFF.

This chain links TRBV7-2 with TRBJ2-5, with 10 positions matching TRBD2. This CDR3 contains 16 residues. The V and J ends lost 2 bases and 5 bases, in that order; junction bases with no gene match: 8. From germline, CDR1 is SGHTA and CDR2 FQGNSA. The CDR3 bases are TGTGCCAGCAGCTTAAGGATTAGCGGGGGGAAGGAGACCCAGTACTTC. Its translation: CASSLRISGGKETQYF. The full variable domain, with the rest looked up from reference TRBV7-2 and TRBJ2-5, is GAGVSQSPSNKVTEKGKDVELRCDPISGHTALYWYRQSLGQGLEFLIYFQGNSAPDKSGLPSDRFSAERTGGSVSTLTIQRTQQEDSAVYLCASSLRISGGKETQYFGPGTRLLVL.

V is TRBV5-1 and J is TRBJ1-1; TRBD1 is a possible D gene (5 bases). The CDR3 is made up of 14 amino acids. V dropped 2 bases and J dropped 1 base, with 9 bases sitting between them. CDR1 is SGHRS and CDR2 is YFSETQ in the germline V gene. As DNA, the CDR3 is TGCGCCAGCAGCTTACAGGTCGGGAACACTGAAGCTTTCTTT. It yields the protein CASSLQVGNTEAFF. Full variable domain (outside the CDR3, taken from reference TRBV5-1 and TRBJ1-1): KAGVTQTPRYLIKTRGQQVTLSCSPISGHRSVSWYQQTPGQGLQFLFEYFSETQRNKGNFPGRFSGRQFSNSRSEMNVSTLELGDSALYLCASSLQVGNTEAFFGQGTRLTVV.